This record covers a single T cell receptor (beta chain). Its antigen is not yet known. No qualities accompany the bases; no much larger clone lies one base away. These data come from a study of T cell clones after liver transplantation (dated by TCRdb to between 2018 and 2021). In the study overall: The samples were obtained from ITN030ST, a randomized trial that attempted immunosuppression withdrawal within 2 years after liver transplantation. A cohort of 8 liver transplant recipients was studied, of whom 3 were classified as tolerant and 5 as non-tolerant. Tolerance was defined as complete immunosuppression withdrawal for at least one year with no rise in liver enzymes beyond twice the upper limit of normal. Third party-reactive TCRbeta sequences from pre-transplant MLRs were also identified as an antigen-independent comparator for donor-reactive sequences. Of the eight recipients, a few were HCV-positive, while the remaining recipients had been transplanted for non-autoimmune, non-viral indications. No induction therapy was given to the subjects, and standard immunosuppression was administered until randomization at 12-24 months post-transplant. Blood samples were collected pre-transplant, pre-randomization before withdrawal, and post-randomization after either full withdrawal or failed withdrawal. Donor-reactive T cell clones were identified by TCRbeta sequencing following a pre-transplant mixed lymphocyte reaction and were subsequently tracked in post-transplant blood. Results the study describes overall, beyond this receptor: In most of the 8 subjects, regardless of tolerance or HCV status, circulating donor-reactive CD4 TCRbeta sequences dropped significantly post-transplant. A greater decline was seen for donor-reactive sequences than for third party-reactive sequences, suggesting partial antigen-specific deletion unrelated to withdrawal success. The conclusions were considered preliminary, being limited by small, heterogeneous patient numbers and non-standardized post-transplant time points. Because allograft tissue specimens were not available, migration of donor-reactive T cells into the graft, rather than deletion, may have occurred. In two subjects, low numbers of available donor cells limited the measurable donor-reactive repertoire. After accounting for repertoire turnover, donor-reactive detection was significantly reduced in 7 of 8 subjects for CD4 and 8 of 8 for CD8.

High-throughput TCRbeta CDR3 sequencing of frozen genomic DNA was performed by immunoSEQ, with PCR amplification, mapping, bias correction and internal controls included. In the source study's methods: Productive rearrangements were retained, and unique TCRbeta sequences were defined by the CDR3 nucleotide sequence together with the V and J gene. Donor-reactive sequences required at least 5-fold expansion in CFSE-low cells versus unstimulated pre-transplant cells and at least 0.01% frequency. Minimum frequency thresholds were set for each subject based on the unstimulated sample with the lowest template count, ensuring at least 90% detection power. Jensen-Shannon divergence between the top 1000 TCRbeta sequences post-transplant and pre-transplant was used to measure repertoire turnover. Two-sided Fisher's exact tests were used to test for changes in the detection of donor-reactive sequences. The source is immuneACCESS, and TCRdb retained only in-frame sequences with V and J called. Part of the clones is not carried over; for the studies checked, unresolved V genes explain less than half of this, and the remainder is unexplained. That table gives V, J and clone size, and the DNA gave D and trimming. The sample table contains 95,000 to 110,000 clones; only one count was recorded for about 86% of them. The top ten clones comprise 2.5% to 3% of the sample.

Thawed unstimulated PBMCs were stained for CD3, CD4 and CD8 and FACS-sorted into CD3+CD4+ and CD3+CD8+ populations. All 8 studied subjects were randomized to immunosuppression withdrawal. The Qiagen DNeasy Blood and Tissue Kit was used for isolation of genomic DNA. The CDR3 contains 17 residues, cysteine and phenylalanine counted. Of all the DNA, just the CDR3 is kept, 51 bases in frame from base 1. The germline V gene gives CDR1 as MDHEN and CDR2 as SYDVKM. V and J are trimmed by 6 bases and 2 bases, and the gene matches miss 14 bases of the junction. This TCR was sampled from a human patient who received a liver transplant. After a transplant, some T cells may be of graft donor origin. This specimen was CD4+ T cells from blood, taken approximately 43 months after liver transplant. This chain joins TRBV28 to TRBJ2-3; 7 central bases correspond to TRBD2. The sequenced DNA: TGTGCCAGCAGCCTCGGGGGGACGGCGAGACCCACAGATACGCAGTATTTT. The translation is CASSLGGTARPTDTQYF.